Listed here are 25 T cell receptor beta chains from one sample, sequenced in a study of post-analysis software for immune sequencing data. Their antigen targets remain unknown. General study findings and limits: Comparison of patients with controls showed 5 or 6 TRBV segments more frequent in patients, TRBV5-6, TRBV5-1 and TRBV20-1 among them.

Unique molecular identifiers tagged the TCR beta cDNA libraries. TCRdb re-called the PCR reads with MiXCR, one entry per CDR3 protein. Of around 770,000 distinct CDR3 sequences listed, 35% to 55% are singletons. The sequenced material came from blood. These receptors originate from a girl between 10 and 17 years old with multiple sclerosis.

The V and J genes are TRBV6-5 and TRBJ1-2; weak D call: TRBD1 (5 bases). This CDR3 is built from 14 residues. CDR1 is MNHEY and CDR2 is SVGAGI in the germline V gene. Trimming took off 1 base at V and 2 bases at J, with 8 bases between the two ends. The CDR3 sequence is CASSYFGGNYGYTF. CDR3 DNA sequence: TGTGCCAGCAGTTACTTCGGGGGAAACTATGGCTACACCTTC.

Remarks on this clonotype: One end of the junction varies from germline; a read error may be responsible. The genes are TRBV5-1 and TRBJ2-3; 12 bases agree with TRBD2. Germline V gene sequence: CDR1 SGHRS, CDR2 YFSETQ. The CDR3 sequence is 16 residues long. Written as DNA, the CDR3 is TGCACCAGCAGGCCTGGGACTAGCGGGTACACAGATACGCAGTATTTT. Its translation is CTSRPGTSGYTDTQYF.

The chain combines TRBV27 with TRBJ2-4; D call uncertain. The DNA end is more similar to TRBJ2-7, so the J call may be wrong. This CDR3 has 14 amino acids. Germline CDR1 reads MNHEY; CDR2 reads SMNVEV (reference sequence). The CDR3: CASSLSAPPYEQYF. For the CDR3, the DNA is TGTGCCAGCAGTTTATCAGCTCCCCCATACGAGCAGTACTTC.

The sample holds one count of this clonotype. The chain combines TRBV5-1 with TRBJ2-1, with 9 nucleotides matching TRBD2. TRBJ2-7 explains the end of the DNA better; the J call may be wrong. Per germline, CDR1 SGHRS and CDR2 YFSETQ. This CDR3 spans 17 amino acids. CDR3 protein: CASSPNSGTSSYNEQYF. In DNA form, the CDR3 reads TGCGCCAGCAGCCCGAATTCCGGGACTAGCTCCTACAATGAGCAGTACTTC.

This clonotype occurred once. The gene calls are TRBV29-1 and TRBJ2-2; D unresolved. The CDR3 loop spans 11 amino acids. CDR1 and CDR2 (germline): SQVTM, ANQGSEA. The V end lost 4 bases, the J end lost 10 bases, and 10 bases lay between the germline ends. In DNA, the CDR3 is TGCAGCGTTGGTTACTTAGAGGAGCTGTTTTTT. Protein product: CSVGYLEELFF.

The J gene is TRBJ2-5, the V gene TRBV13; 7 nucleotides agree with TRBD2. Germline V CDR1 and CDR2: PRHDT, FYEKMQ (reference sequence). The CDR3 consists of 16 residues. V gave up 6 bases and J gave up 0 bases; unmatched junction bases: 10. CDR3 loop: CASRRTSAMYQETQYF. Written as DNA, the CDR3 is TGTGCCAGCAGACGTACTAGCGCTATGTACCAAGAGACCCAGTACTTC.

V usage is TRBV4-1 and J usage is TRBJ2-5; the D gene is possibly TRBD1 (5 bases). The J call may be incorrect, as the DNA end agrees better with TRBJ2-7. Germline V CDR1 and CDR2: MGHRA, YSYEKL. The CDR3 has 20 amino acids. The CDR3 DNA is TGCGCCAGCAGCCAAGATTTTGCAGGCAGGGCAATCGGCCCCAAATACGAGCAGTACTTC. Protein: CASSQDFAGRAIGPKYEQYF.

This chain uses TRBV29-1 with TRBJ2-1; D is unresolved. V lost 4 bases to trimming and J lost 9 bases, with 10 bases between them. Germline values: CDR1 SQVTM, CDR2 ANQGSEA. The CDR3 covers 11 residues. The CDR3 sequence: CSVVLASEQFF. Written as DNA, the CDR3 is TGCAGCGTTGTACTCGCCAGTGAGCAGTTCTTC.

The rearrangement uses TRBV20-1 and TRBJ2-3, with TRBD2 matching over 12 bases. CDR3 length: 14 residues. Germline assignment: CDR1 DFQATT and CDR2 SNEGSKA (reference sequence). V lost 3 bases and J lost 5; bases outside the gene matches: 3. This CDR3 is CSARVTSGRDTQYF. The CDR3 DNA reads as TGCAGTGCTAGGGTGACTAGCGGGAGAGATACGCAGTATTTT.

The genes are TRBV7-9 and TRBJ2-7, with D possibly called TRBD1 or TRBD2 (5 bases each). The CDR3 runs to 13 residues. Trimming removed 6 bases from V and 3 bases from J, with 12 bases in between. The germline CDR1 and CDR2 sequences are SEHNR and FQNEAQ (reference sequence). The CDR3 reads CASRAPGSYEQYF. The CDR3 region has the DNA TGTGCCAGCAGGGCGCCAGGGAGCTACGAGCAGTACTTC.

This rearrangement joins TRBV29-1 to TRBJ2-1; 7 positions agree with TRBD2. The tail of the sequence fits TRBJ2-7 better, so the J call may be wrong. The germline gives CDR1 SQVTM, CDR2 ANQGSEA. CDR3 length equals 16 residues. CDR3 DNA: TGCAGCGTTGATGGCGGGAGAGGAATGGGCTACAATGAGCAGTACTTC. This codes for CSVDGGRGMGYNEQYF.

This clonotype was seen once. The chain couples TRBV25-1 to TRBJ2-7; 9 nucleotides match TRBD2. The CDR3 spans 14 residues. The germline gives CDR1 MGHDK, CDR2 SYGVNS. The J segment lost 2 bases and the V segment lost 6 bases, leaving 5 bases of the junction unmatched. DNA of the CDR3: TGTGCCAGCAGGGGACTAGCCCTTCCCTACGAGCAGTACTTC. It yields the protein CASRGLALPYEQYF.

This clonotype was counted a few times. The chain has TRBV5-1 and TRBJ2-5; D ambiguous. The CDR3 length is 12 residues. The ends were cut back, 0 bases at V and 8 bases at J, with 8 bases in the middle. Germline values: CDR1 SGHRS, CDR2 YFSETQ. The CDR3 reads CASSLASKTQYF. CDR3 sequence (DNA): TGCGCCAGCAGCTTGGCCAGTAAAACCCAGTACTTC.

This clonotype was picked up one time. The conserved phenylalanine or tryptophan is not found at the CDR3 terminus, so this likely reflects a read error. The rearrangement joins TRBV20-1 to TRBJ2-7; 13 positions agree with TRBD2. Trimming at V came to 6 bases and at J to 4 bases, leaving 12 bases not matched to a gene. Germline values: CDR1 DFQATT, CDR2 SNEGSKA (reference sequence). The CDR3 has 16 amino acids. For the CDR3, the DNA is TGCAGTGCGACACCCCTACTAGCGGGGGGGCAATACGAGCAGTACTGC. This gives the protein CSATPLLAGGQYEQYC.

This clonotype was recorded a few times. J is TRBJ2-5 and V is TRBV6-2 or TRBV6-3, with 9 nucleotides matching TRBD1. This CDR3 spans 15 amino acids. From germline, CDR1 is MNHEY and CDR2 SVGEGT. V shed 5 bases and J 2 bases; nucleotides not matched to a gene: 6. DNA of the CDR3: TGTGCCAGCAGTCGATCGACAGGGGGGCAAGAGACCCAGTACTTC. Protein: CASSRSTGGQETQYF.

The J gene is TRBJ1-2, the V gene TRBV27; D perhaps matches TRBD1 (5 bases). This CDR3 spans 15 amino acids. Germline V CDR1 and CDR2: MNHEY, SMNVEV (reference sequence). The germline V and J ends were trimmed by 3 bases and 8 bases, with 19 bases remaining between them. Here the CDR3 reads CASSFSSAGKEGYTF. The CDR3 coding sequence is TGTGCCAGCAGTTTTTCGTCGGCAGGGAAAGAAGGCTACACCTTC.

This rearrangement joins TRBV4-3 to TRBJ2-1; 7 positions match TRBD1. Germline CDR1 reads LGHNA; CDR2 reads YSLEER. V lost 0 bases and J lost 5; bases outside the gene matches: 10. The CDR3 extends over 17 amino acids. The CDR3 here is CASSQERAGTVHNEQFF. For the CDR3, the DNA is TGCGCCAGCAGCCAAGAGCGGGCCGGGACAGTCCACAATGAGCAGTTCTTC.

Here the CDR3 reads CATSRDLWEETQYF. CDR3 nucleotides: TGTGCCACCAGCAGAGATCTCTGGGAAGAGACCCAGTACTTC. The chain recombines TRBV15 with TRBJ2-5; D gene unclear. With 0 bases removed from V and 3 bases from J, the gap between germline ends came to 8 bases. The CDR3 consists of 14 residues. Germline CDR1 is LNHNV and CDR2 is YYDKDF (reference sequence).

The count of this clonotype is one. The CDR3 sequence is CASSPGGTGAKNIQYF. CDR3 nucleotides: TGTGCCAGCAGCCCAGGGGGAACCGGGGCCAAAAACATTCAGTACTTC. The J gene is TRBJ2-4, the V gene TRBV7-6; TRBD1 agrees at 7 bases. V trimming: 5 bases; J trimming: 1 base; junction bases outside the gene matches: 8. The CDR3 runs 16 residues. The germline V gene encodes CDR1 SGHVS and CDR2 FNYEAQ.

The chain is built from TRBV29-1 and TRBJ2-3; the match to TRBD1 covers 10 bases. CDR3 length: 15 amino acids. In germline, CDR1 is SQVTM, CDR2 ANQGSEA. Trimming took 3 bases from V and 0 from J; bases not matched to a gene: 3. The CDR3 DNA follows: TGCAGCGTTGAGAGGACAGGGGGGAGCACAGATACGCAGTATTTT. It translates to CSVERTGGSTDTQYF.

The chain has TRBV7-9 and TRBJ2-7, with a weak D call TRBD1 (6 bases). V was trimmed by 5 bases and J by 0 bases, leaving 14 bases between them. Germline CDR1 and CDR2: SEHNR and FQNEAQ (reference sequence). CDR3 size: 15 residues. The CDR3 DNA reads as TGTGCCAGCAGCCTCCGGGACAAGGGCTCCTACGAGCAGTACTTC. It yields the protein CASSLRDKGSYEQYF.

This chain links TRBV15 with TRBJ2-1, with 7 bases that match TRBD2. The V and J ends lost 8 bases and 0 bases, in that order; junction bases with no gene match: 1. The CDR3 extends over 13 amino acids. The germline CDR1 and CDR2 sequences are LNHNV and YYDKDF (reference sequence). The CDR3 sequence: CATAGVSYNEQFF. The CDR3 nucleotides are TGTGCCACCGCGGGAGTCTCCTACAATGAGCAGTTCTTC.

The rearrangement uses TRBV2 and TRBJ1-5; D perhaps matches TRBD1 (5 bases). Germline CDR1 is SNHLY and CDR2 is FYNNEI. The CDR3 extends over 14 amino acids. V was trimmed by 6 bases and J by 7 bases, leaving 16 bases between them. The CDR3 is CASRTAREDQPQHF. For the CDR3, the DNA is TGTGCCAGCAGGACGGCCAGGGAGGACCAGCCCCAGCATTTT.

This chain connects TRBV7-2 to TRBJ2-1; no firm D call. The CDR3 runs 14 residues. Looked up from germline, CDR1 is SGHTA and CDR2 is FQGNSA. V was pared by 2 bases and J by 4 bases, with 9 bases between. CDR3 sequence (DNA): TGTGCCAGCAGCTTAAGTCCGCTATACAATGAGCAGTTCTTC. It yields the protein CASSLSPLYNEQFF.

This clonotype came up once. The V call is TRBV24-1, the J call TRBJ2-1; possibly TRBD1 for D (5 bases). CDR1 and CDR2 from the germline V gene are KGHDR and SFDVKD. The CDR3 extends over 14 amino acids. Trimming shortened V by 9 bases and J by 3 bases, and 14 bases separated the two germline ends. CDR3 amino acids: CATQAGSLYNEQFF. The CDR3 DNA follows: TGTGCCACCCAGGCAGGGTCACTCTACAATGAGCAGTTCTTC.